The 32 T cell receptor beta chains below come from one sample, sequenced in a study of technical replicates of blood from several donors. Data came from immunoSEQ multiplex PCR; TCRdb stores just in-frame clones and leaves some out. Of 75,000 to 95,000 clones in the sample, 90% to 95% are singletons; the top ten hold under 0.3%. The sample was T cells isolated from PBMCs. The receptors derive from a human donor in good health.

This clone was picked up one time. The rearrangement uses TRBV10-3 and TRBJ1-4; 7 bases line up with TRBD1. V dropped 10 bases and J dropped 0; count of bases not matched to a gene: 14. Germline V gene data show CDR1 as ENHRY and CDR2 as SYGVKD. CDR3 length: 17 amino acids. The CDR3, as DNA: TGTGCCACCCGCGATCGGGACAGTCACACAACTAATGAAAAACTGTTTTTT. This sequence encodes CATRDRDSHTTNEKLFF.

The chain joins TRBV27 to TRBJ2-3, with D possibly matching TRBD2 (6 bases). The CDR3 is 15 amino acids. Germline V lookup: CDR1 MNHEY, CDR2 SMNVEV (reference sequence). V was pared by 2 bases and J by 1 base, with 10 bases between. In DNA, the CDR3 is TGTGCCAGCAGTTTAATATGGGGGGGCACAGATACGCAGTATTTT. Protein sequence: CASSLIWGGTDTQYF.

This chain joins TRBV5-1 and TRBJ2-1; TRBD1 aligns across 7 bases. V trimming: 3 bases; J trimming: 8 bases; junction bases outside the gene matches: 8. Germline CDR1 reads SGHRS; CDR2 reads YFSETQ. CDR3 length equals 14 residues. CDR3 loop: CASSSLRQGDEQFF. CDR3 sequence (DNA): TGCGCCAGCAGCTCTTTAAGACAGGGCGATGAGCAGTTCTTC.

The chain has TRBV5-1 and TRBJ2-1; 14 positions match TRBD2. V trimming: 4 bases; J trimming: 6 bases; junction bases outside the gene matches: 6. The CDR3 loop spans 16 amino acids. Germline V gene sequence: CDR1 SGHRS, CDR2 YFSETQ. The CDR3 nucleotides read TGCGCCAGCAGCCTGGGACTAGCGGGAGCCCTCAATGAGCAGTTCTTC. This translates into CASSLGLAGALNEQFF.

This chain links TRBV7-9 with TRBJ2-3, with 8 bases that match TRBD2. This CDR3 has 16 amino acids. CDR1 is SEHNR, CDR2 FQNEAQ, per germline (reference sequence). V gave up 1 base and J gave up 2 bases; unmatched junction bases: 5. This chain's CDR3 is CASSLVSGGLTDTQYF. CDR3 in DNA: TGTGCCAGCAGCTTAGTTTCGGGAGGGCTCACAGATACGCAGTATTTT.

The V gene is TRBV4-1, the J gene TRBJ2-3; possible D gene TRBD2, 5 bases. V was trimmed by 1 base and J by 6 bases, leaving 8 bases between them. The V gene's germline CDR1 is MGHRA and CDR2 YSYEKL. The CDR3 spans 13 residues. This CDR3 reads CASSQVRGDTQYF. The CDR3 nucleotides read TGCGCCAGCAGCCAAGTCCGAGGGGATACGCAGTATTTT.

The chain joins TRBV19 to TRBJ1-2; 7 bases agree with TRBD1. The CDR3 extends over 14 amino acids. CDR1 LNHDA and CDR2 SQIVND come from the germline V gene (reference sequence). V was pared by 1 base and J by 1 base, with 0 bases of the junction left unmatched. The CDR3 is CASSIGTGNYGYTF. CDR3 nucleotide sequence: TGTGCCAGTAGTATAGGGACAGGTAACTATGGCTACACCTTC.

The V gene is TRBV18, the J gene TRBJ1-1, with TRBD1 matching over 12 bases. CDR3 length: 14 residues. Unmatched junction bases numbered 7, after V lost 3 bases and J lost 11 bases. The germline V gene encodes CDR1 KGHSH and CDR2 LQKENI. The CDR3, as DNA: TGTGCCAGCTCACCCTACCGGGACAGGGGGCTTGCTTTCTTT. Protein sequence: CASSPYRDRGLAFF.

The chain carries TRBV18 and TRBJ2-7; maybe TRBD2 (5 bases). Per germline, CDR1 KGHSH and CDR2 LQKENI. The ends were cut back, 4 bases at V and 0 bases at J, with 10 bases in the middle. The CDR3 has 14 residues. The CDR3: CASSLGLSSYEQYF. The CDR3 DNA reads as TGTGCCAGCTCACTCGGACTGAGCTCCTACGAGCAGTACTTC.

The chain uses TRBV6-1 and TRBJ2-3; D may be TRBD1 (5 bases). The CDR3 consists of 15 residues. V lost 6 bases, J lost 2 bases, and 15 bases lay in between. Germline V gives CDR1 MNHNS, CDR2 SASEGT. Here the CDR3 DNA reads TGTGCCAGCAGGAATCACAGGTTACCCACAGATACGCAGTATTTT. Its protein product is CASRNHRLPTDTQYF.

The J gene is TRBJ2-7, the V gene TRBV6-1; the D gene is possibly TRBD2 (6 bases). V was trimmed by 5 bases and J by 1 base, leaving 12 bases between them. Germline V gene lookup returns CDR1 MNHNS and CDR2 SASEGT. The CDR3 runs to 14 residues. CDR3 residues: CASSPRDFSYEQYF. For the CDR3, the DNA is TGTGCCAGCAGTCCTCGGGACTTTTCCTACGAGCAGTACTTC.

The CDR3 spells CASSRGGSNQPQHF. CDR3 in DNA: TGCGCCAGCAGCCGGGGAGGGAGCAATCAGCCCCAGCATTTT. The rearrangement uses TRBV10-1 and TRBJ1-5; D is uncertain. Trimming removed 6 bases from V and 1 base from J, with 10 bases in between. From germline, CDR1 is WNHNN and CDR2 SYGVQD (reference sequence). This CDR3 contains 14 residues.

This clone has more than one count but fewer than ten. The rearrangement joins TRBV5-4 to TRBJ1-1; 8 bases map to TRBD1. Losses at the gene ends were 0 bases for V and 4 bases for J; bases not matched to a gene: 5. The length of the CDR3 is 15 residues. CDR1 SGHNT and CDR2 YYREEE come from the germline V gene (reference sequence). This CDR3 is CASSLGGQGSTEAFF. CDR3 in DNA: TGTGCCAGCAGCTTGGGAGGACAGGGATCCACTGAAGCTTTCTTT.

Regarding this clone: One junction end does not reproduce the germline sequence, and a read error may be involved. J is TRBJ2-2 and V is TRBV6-5; D perhaps matches TRBD2 (5 bases). The germline V gene encodes CDR1 MNHEY and CDR2 SVGAGI. CDR3 length: 15 residues. As DNA, the CDR3 is TGTGCCAGCAGCTACTTAGCGTTTAACACCGGGGAGCTGTTTTTT. Protein product: CASSYLAFNTGELFF.

The rearrangement links TRBV5-6 to TRBJ2-1; possibly TRBD1 for D (6 bases). Looked up from germline, CDR1 is SGHDT and CDR2 is YYEEEE. V gave up 1 base and J gave up 4 bases, with 18 bases separating them. There are 17 residues in the CDR3. CDR3 bases: TGTGCCAGCAGCTTGTCTCCCCGAAGACAGGTTTACAATGAGCAGTTCTTC. Protein sequence: CASSLSPRRQVYNEQFF.

V gene TRBV30 combines with J gene TRBJ2-1; D gene unclear. V lost 2 bases and J 7 bases, leaving 12 bases between the germline ends. The CDR3 extends over 13 amino acids. The germline CDR1 and CDR2 sequences are GTSNPN and SVGIG (reference sequence). CDR3 bases: TGTGCCTGGAGTCCGCAGACCGGGAATGAGCAGTTCTTC. Its protein product is CAWSPQTGNEQFF.

In nucleotides, the CDR3 is TGTGCCAGCAGCCCGCGGACTAGCTGGGATACGCAGTATTTT. Its translation is CASSPRTSWDTQYF. J is TRBJ2-3 and V is TRBV7-6; 8 bases line up with TRBD2. This CDR3 contains 14 residues. Germline trimming cut 5 bases from V and 6 bases from J; bases unmatched to any gene: 7. CDR1 and CDR2 from the germline V gene are SGHVS and FNYEAQ.

The V and J genes are TRBV5-6 and TRBJ1-4, with D uncertain. This CDR3 is built from 13 residues. V shed 0 bases and J shed 7 bases, with 7 bases lying between them. Germline CDR1 and CDR2: SGHDT and YYEEEE. CDR3 loop: CASSLVSSEKLFF. The CDR3 DNA reads TGTGCCAGCAGCTTGGTGTCGAGTGAAAAACTGTTTTTT.

This chain links TRBV30 with TRBJ1-5; D gene uncertain. The CDR3 has 14 residues. The V gene lost 2 bases and the J gene lost 5 bases, with 13 bases spanning the gap. Germline lookup yields CDR1 GTSNPN and CDR2 SVGIG (reference sequence). CDR3 nucleotide sequence: TGTGCCTGGAGTAACACACAACACGATCAGCCCCAGCATTTT. This codes for CAWSNTQHDQPQHF.

This chain joins TRBV5-1 and TRBJ2-2, with TRBD2 as a possible D gene (5 bases). V dropped 2 bases and J dropped 1 base, with 9 bases sitting between them. CDR1 and CDR2 from the germline V gene are SGHRS and YFSETQ. The CDR3 consists of 15 residues. CDR3 nucleotide sequence: TGCGCCAGCAGCTTAGACTACCGGAACACCGGGGAGCTGTTTTTT. Its translation: CASSLDYRNTGELFF.

This rearrangement joins TRBV5-1 to TRBJ2-4; D might be TRBD1 (6 bases). With 4 bases removed from V and 0 bases from J, the gap between germline ends came to 14 bases. The CDR3 has 16 residues. Germline CDR1 and CDR2: SGHRS and YFSETQ. The CDR3 spells CASSRGQLLAKNIQYF. CDR3 nucleotides: TGCGCCAGCAGCCGTGGACAGCTACTAGCCAAAAACATTCAGTACTTC.

The chain employs TRBV30 and TRBJ2-6, with D maybe TRBD1 (5 bases). Trimming pared 0 bases from V and 0 bases from J, leaving 12 bases between. Germline V lookup: CDR1 GTSNPN, CDR2 SVGIG (reference sequence). The CDR3 consists of 17 residues. This CDR3 reads CAWSVGTGRSGANVLTF. Here the CDR3 DNA reads TGTGCCTGGAGTGTGGGTACAGGACGCTCTGGGGCCAACGTCCTGACTTTC.

CDR3 region: CASSVVGAGELISTDTQYF. As DNA, the CDR3 is TGTGCCAGCAGCGTAGTTGGAGCGGGAGAATTGATAAGCACAGATACGCAGTATTTT. The chain is built from TRBV9 and TRBJ2-3, with 8 bases aligning to TRBD2. Germline V gene data show CDR1 as SGDLS and CDR2 as YYNGEE. The length of the CDR3 is 19 residues. V dropped 0 bases and J dropped 0; count of bases not matched to a gene: 12.

This clone showed up just once. J is TRBJ1-2 and V is TRBV5-1, with TRBD1 matching over 8 bases. The germline CDR1 and CDR2 sequences are SGHRS and YFSETQ. This CDR3 has 14 amino acids. Trimming took 0 bases from V and 7 from J; bases not matched to a gene: 5. CDR3 bases: TGCGCCAGCAGCTTGGAGGGCAGGGGGCCTGGCTACACCTTC. Encoded protein: CASSLEGRGPGYTF.

V gene TRBV19 combines with J gene TRBJ1-5; D gene unclear. From germline, CDR1 is LNHDA and CDR2 SQIVND (reference sequence). Between the trimmed V and J ends, which lost 6 bases and 0 bases, there was a span of 9 bases. The CDR3 is made up of 14 amino acids. The CDR3 DNA follows: TGTGCCAGTAGCCGTCTTTATAGCAATCAGCCCCAGCATTTT. Translation: CASSRLYSNQPQHF.

This sequence joins TRBV2 and TRBJ2-1; D is perhaps TRBD1 (5 bases). Trimming pared 0 bases from V and 5 bases from J, leaving 8 bases between. Germline-derived CDR1 and CDR2 are SNHLY and FYNNEI. CDR3 size: 14 residues. The CDR3 region is CASSEAREDNEQFF. CDR3 nucleotides: TGTGCCAGCAGTGAAGCCAGGGAAGACAATGAGCAGTTCTTC.

The rearrangement links TRBV27 to TRBJ1-1, with a possible D match to TRBD1 (6 bases). The length of the CDR3 is 16 residues. Trimming shortened V by 2 bases and J by 1 base, and 14 bases separated the two germline ends. Per the germline V gene, CDR1 is MNHEY and CDR2 is SMNVEV (reference sequence). DNA for the CDR3: TGTGCCAGCAGTTTAGCCTCAGGGGTGGGGAACACTGAAGCTTTCTTT. This codes for CASSLASGVGNTEAFF.

This chain joins TRBV4-1 and TRBJ1-6; 7 bases map to TRBD1. In germline, CDR1 is MGHRA, CDR2 YSYEKL. This CDR3 has 17 amino acids. Trimming took 3 bases from V and 14 from J; bases not matched to a gene: 19. This chain's CDR3 is CASSHQPVGGPGGSLHF. Here the CDR3 DNA reads TGCGCCAGCAGCCATCAACCGGTAGGGGGCCCGGGTGGGTCCCTCCACTTT.

CDR3 coding DNA: TGCGCCAGCAGCCCATACCCGACAGGGGGCGACCGTAGGAACACTGAAGCTTTCTTT. Translated, it gives CASSPYPTGGDRRNTEAFF. V is TRBV4-1 and J is TRBJ1-1; the match to TRBD1 covers 10 bases. Looked up from germline, CDR1 is MGHRA and CDR2 is YSYEKL. With 4 bases clipped from V and 1 base from J, the junction kept 15 bases outside the gene matches. This CDR3 is 19 amino acids long.

The chain recombines TRBV6-6 with TRBJ1-1; a possible D gene is TRBD1 (5 bases). V was clipped by 10 bases and J by 1 base, with 16 bases between them. Germline CDR1 MNHNY, CDR2 SVGAGI (reference sequence). The CDR3 extends over 14 amino acids. CDR3 coding DNA: TGTGCCACACGTGATCCAGGGAAGAACACTGAAGCTTTCTTT. Its protein product is CATRDPGKNTEAFF.

The V and J genes are TRBV4-1 and TRBJ2-1; 8 nucleotides align to TRBD2. Germline CDR1 reads MGHRA; CDR2 reads YSYEKL. This CDR3 is 15 amino acids long. Trimming took 1 base from V and 8 from J; bases not matched to a gene: 7. In DNA, the CDR3 is TGCGCCAGCAGCCAAGTCAGCGGGGGTATCGATGAGCAGTTCTTC. It encodes CASSQVSGGIDEQFF.

The CDR3 region is CASSERLGQGFTEAFF. DNA of the CDR3: TGTGCCAGCAGTGAAAGGTTAGGGCAGGGGTTCACTGAAGCTTTCTTT. This sequence joins TRBV6-1 and TRBJ1-1; the D gene is possibly TRBD1 (6 bases). The V end lost 2 bases, the J end lost 4 bases, and 17 bases lay between the germline ends. Looked up from germline, CDR1 is MNHNS and CDR2 is SASEGT. The CDR3 is 16 amino acids.